The 10 T cell receptor beta chains in this list originate from one sample, sequenced in a study of shared clonotypes between healthy human individuals (dated by TCRdb to about 2020). Library generation was performed with the immunoSEQ multiplex PCR assay. TCRdb holds this immuneACCESS table with in-frame rearrangements only. Some clones are missing; in checked studies, unresolved V genes explain under half, and the rest has no known cause. In all, the sample holds nearly 1,000,000 clones, and about three quarters of those were seen once. Over 1.3% of the sample is taken by the ten largest. The sample taken for sequencing was memory CD4+ T cells sorted from blood. This specimen's cell subset or site label, per the study, means: CD45RA-negative fraction. Source of these receptors: a young man in good health.

The chain's CDR3 is CASSLGFGDTQYF. The DNA for the CDR3 is TGTGCCAGCAGCTTAGGATTCGGTGATACGCAGTATTTT. The chain recombines TRBV7-2 with TRBJ2-3, with D unclear. The CDR3 has 13 residues. The V end lost 1 base, the J end lost 6 bases, and 8 bases lay between the germline ends. Per germline, CDR1 SGHTA and CDR2 FQGNSA.

V gene TRBV19 combines with J gene TRBJ2-3; D gene unclear. Trimming took off 0 bases at V and 0 bases at J, with 16 bases between the two ends. CDR3 length: 18 amino acids. In germline, CDR1 is LNHDA, CDR2 SQIVND (reference sequence). For the CDR3, the DNA is TGTGCCAGTAGTATAGATGGGTTCGCGGCCCTGAGCACAGATACGCAGTATTTT. As protein: CASSIDGFAALSTDTQYF.

This clone was observed once. The J gene is TRBJ2-2, the V gene TRBV2; D gene ambiguous. Germline loops: CDR1 SNHLY, CDR2 FYNNEI. The CDR3 contains 11 residues. Trimming removed 7 bases from V and 5 bases from J, with 5 bases in between. This CDR3 reads CASKDTGELFF. The CDR3 DNA reads TGTGCCAGCAAGGATACCGGGGAGCTGTTTTTT.

The rearrangement uses TRBV9 and TRBJ1-2, with unresolved D. Germline CDR1 is SGDLS and CDR2 is YYNGEE. The CDR3 has 15 amino acids. The V and J ends lost 0 bases and 0 bases respectively, with 9 bases between them. This CDR3 is CASSVDIHSNYGYTF. The CDR3 DNA follows: TGTGCCAGCAGCGTAGATATCCATTCTAACTATGGCTACACCTTC.

V gene TRBV10-3 combines with J gene TRBJ2-6, with D possibly matching TRBD1 (5 bases). The ends were cut back, 7 bases at V and 2 bases at J, with 9 bases in the middle. Germline V lookup: CDR1 ENHRY, CDR2 SYGVKD. The CDR3 totals 14 residues. This CDR3 is CAIKGAAGANVLTF. CDR3 in DNA: TGTGCCATCAAAGGGGCGGCTGGGGCCAACGTCCTGACTTTC.

The chain joins TRBV10-3 to TRBJ1-6; D is unclear. Trimming stripped 0 bases from V and 7 bases from J, with 10 bases between. The CDR3 runs to 15 residues. Germline loops: CDR1 ENHRY, CDR2 SYGVKD. The CDR3, as DNA: TGTGCCATCAGTGAGTCAGCAAGGGAGAATTCACCCCTCCACTTT. Translating it yields CAISESARENSPLHF.

The rearrangement joins TRBV5-1 to TRBJ2-1; 15 nucleotides agree with TRBD2. The CDR3 loop spans 15 amino acids. V was clipped by 3 bases and J by 7 bases; unmatched bases: 2. Germline values: CDR1 SGHRS, CDR2 YFSETQ. This CDR3 reads CASSWGTSGRNEQFF. CDR3 bases: TGCGCCAGCAGCTGGGGGACTAGCGGGAGGAATGAGCAGTTCTTC. Complete variable domain (other parts from reference TRBV5-1 and TRBJ2-1): KAGVTQTPRYLIKTRGQQVTLSCSPISGHRSVSWYQQTPGQGLQFLFEYFSETQRNKGNFPGRFSGRQFSNSRSEMNVSTLELGDSALYLCASSWGTSGRNEQFFGPGTRLTVL.

This chain links TRBV11-2 with TRBJ1-1; D is perhaps TRBD1 (5 bases). Germline-derived CDR1 and CDR2 are SGHAT and FQNNGV. The CDR3 contains 15 residues. Deletions cut 5 bases from V and 5 bases from J, with 18 bases between. The CDR3 loop is CASSKSTPQGTEAFF. The CDR3 nucleotides are TGTGCCAGCAGCAAATCGACCCCTCAGGGAACTGAAGCTTTCTTT.

The chain employs TRBV7-2 and TRBJ1-4, with D unresolved. V lost 7 bases and J lost 8, with 14 bases in between. This CDR3 contains 13 residues. Per the germline V gene, CDR1 is SGHTA and CDR2 is FQGNSA. The DNA for the CDR3 is TGTGCCAGCAATGGCGGGTACGCGGAAAAACTGTTTTTT. It encodes CASNGGYAEKLFF.

V and J are TRBV6-5 and TRBJ2-2; 12 bases map to TRBD2. V lost 0 bases, J lost 4 bases, and 0 bases stayed unmatched. CDR1 and CDR2 (germline): MNHEY, SVGAGI. This CDR3 is 16 amino acids long. CDR3 in amino acids: CASSYSTSGSTGELFF. CDR3 DNA sequence: TGTGCCAGCAGTTACTCGACTAGCGGGAGCACCGGGGAGCTGTTTTTT.